One TCR beta chain is described in this entry. What it binds is unknown. The CDR3 contains 13 residues. Germline CDR1 and CDR2: GTSNPN and SVGIG (reference sequence). V was shortened by 6 bases and J by 5 bases, with 13 bases between the two germline ends. The sample belongs to a study of cytomegalovirus exposure and HLA in healthy donors. For the study at large: HLA-typed donors contributed around 88 million unique TCRs, which were held in an early data release. Study results and caveats: There were several of the most significant clusters that appeared linked to common viral pathogens in a later analysis. It was taken for granted in presence/absence analyses that sequencing depth across donors was roughly uniform.

PCR was performed using 60 Vbeta and 13 Jbeta primers. Some clones are missing from TCRdb's copy, which holds only in-frame ones; the method was immunoSEQ multiplex PCR. The specimen's table records 150,000 to 200,000 clones. Material: PBMCs. This chain uses TRBV30 with TRBJ1-4; no definite D call. The TCR comes from a man aged 25 to 45 in good health and CMV-seronegative. The CDR3 DNA follows: TGTGCCTGTCACCGGGAGGCAAATGAAAAACTGTTTTTT. It is translated as CACHREANEKLFF.